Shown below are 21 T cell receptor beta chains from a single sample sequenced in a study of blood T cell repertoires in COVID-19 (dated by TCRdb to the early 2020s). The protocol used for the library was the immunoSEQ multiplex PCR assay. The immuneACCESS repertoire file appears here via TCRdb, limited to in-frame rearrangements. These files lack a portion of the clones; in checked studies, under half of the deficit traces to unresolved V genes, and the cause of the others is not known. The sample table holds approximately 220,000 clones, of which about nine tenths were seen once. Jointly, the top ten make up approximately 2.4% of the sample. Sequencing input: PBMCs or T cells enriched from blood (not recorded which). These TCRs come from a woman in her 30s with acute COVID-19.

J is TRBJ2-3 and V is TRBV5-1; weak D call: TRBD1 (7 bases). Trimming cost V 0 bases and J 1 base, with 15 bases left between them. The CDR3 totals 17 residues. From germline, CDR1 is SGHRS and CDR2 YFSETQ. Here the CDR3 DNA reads TGCGCCAGCAGCTTGGGTAGGCAGGGGGGCGGCACAGATACGCAGTATTTT. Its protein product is CASSLGRQGGGTDTQYF.

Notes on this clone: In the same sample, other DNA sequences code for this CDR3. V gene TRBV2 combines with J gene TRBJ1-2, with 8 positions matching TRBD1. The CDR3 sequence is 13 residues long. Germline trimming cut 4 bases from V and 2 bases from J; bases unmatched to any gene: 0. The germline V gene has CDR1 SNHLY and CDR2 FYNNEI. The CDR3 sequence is CASSGTGNYGYTF. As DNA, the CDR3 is TGTGCCAGCAGTGGGACAGGGAACTATGGCTACACCTTC.

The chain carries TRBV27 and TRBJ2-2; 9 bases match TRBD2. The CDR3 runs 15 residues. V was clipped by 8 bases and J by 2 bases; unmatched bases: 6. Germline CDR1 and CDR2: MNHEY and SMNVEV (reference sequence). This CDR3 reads CASALAGLNTGELFF. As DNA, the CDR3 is TGTGCCAGCGCCCTAGCGGGGCTAAACACCGGGGAGCTGTTTTTT.

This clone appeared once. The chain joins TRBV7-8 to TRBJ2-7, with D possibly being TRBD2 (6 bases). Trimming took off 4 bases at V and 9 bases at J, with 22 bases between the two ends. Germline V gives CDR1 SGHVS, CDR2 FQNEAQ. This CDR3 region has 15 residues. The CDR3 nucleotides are TGTGCCAGCAGCTGGGGGGAACTATCCTACGAAGGGCAGTACTTC. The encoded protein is CASSWGELSYEGQYF.

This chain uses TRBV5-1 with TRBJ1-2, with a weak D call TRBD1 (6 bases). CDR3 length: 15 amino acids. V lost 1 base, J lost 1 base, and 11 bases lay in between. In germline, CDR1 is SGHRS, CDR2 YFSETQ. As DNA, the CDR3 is TGCGCCAGCAGCTTGATTCCAGGGGTTAACTATGGCTACACCTTC. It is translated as CASSLIPGVNYGYTF.

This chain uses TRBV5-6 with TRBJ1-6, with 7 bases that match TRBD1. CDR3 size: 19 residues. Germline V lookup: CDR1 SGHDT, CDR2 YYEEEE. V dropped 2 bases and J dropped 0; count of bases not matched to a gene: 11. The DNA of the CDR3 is TGTGCCAGCAGCTTACGCTCGGACAGGCTTTACTCCTATAATTCACCCCTCCACTTT. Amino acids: CASSLRSDRLYSYNSPLHF.

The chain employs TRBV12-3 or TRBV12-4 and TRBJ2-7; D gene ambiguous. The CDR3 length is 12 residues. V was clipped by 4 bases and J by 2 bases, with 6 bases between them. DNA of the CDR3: TGTGCCAGCAGTTCTGCGGCCTACGAGCAGTACTTC. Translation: CASSSAAYEQYF.

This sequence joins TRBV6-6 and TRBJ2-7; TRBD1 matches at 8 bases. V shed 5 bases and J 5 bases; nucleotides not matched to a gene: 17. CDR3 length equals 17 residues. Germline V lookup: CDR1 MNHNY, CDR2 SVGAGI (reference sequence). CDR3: CASSPDPRDRLKDEQYF. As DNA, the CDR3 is TGTGCCAGCAGTCCCGACCCAAGGGACAGGTTGAAGGACGAGCAGTACTTC.

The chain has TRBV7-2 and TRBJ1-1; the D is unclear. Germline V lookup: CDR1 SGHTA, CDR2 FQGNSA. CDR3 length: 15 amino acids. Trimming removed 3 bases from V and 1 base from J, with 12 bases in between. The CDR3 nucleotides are TGTGCCAGCAGCTTTGAGCGGCAGCCGAACACTGAAGCTTTCTTT. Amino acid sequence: CASSFERQPNTEAFF.

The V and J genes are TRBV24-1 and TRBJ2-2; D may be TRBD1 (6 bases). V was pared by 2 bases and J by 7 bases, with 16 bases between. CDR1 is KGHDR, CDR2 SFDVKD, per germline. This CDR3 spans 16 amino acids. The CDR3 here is CATSDWGRGSGGELFF. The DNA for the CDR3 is TGTGCCACCAGTGATTGGGGGCGAGGGAGCGGCGGGGAGCTGTTTTTT.

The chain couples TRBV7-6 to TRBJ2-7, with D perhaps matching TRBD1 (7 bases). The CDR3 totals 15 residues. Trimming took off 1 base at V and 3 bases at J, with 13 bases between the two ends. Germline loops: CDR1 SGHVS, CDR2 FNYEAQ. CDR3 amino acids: CASSLEEGAGYEQYF. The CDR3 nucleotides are TGTGCCAGCAGCTTAGAGGAGGGGGCGGGCTACGAGCAGTACTTC.

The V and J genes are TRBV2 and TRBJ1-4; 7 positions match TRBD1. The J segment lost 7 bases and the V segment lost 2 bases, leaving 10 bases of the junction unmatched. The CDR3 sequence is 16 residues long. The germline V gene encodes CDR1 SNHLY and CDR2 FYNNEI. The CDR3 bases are TGTGCCAGCAGTGAACCGACAGGGACAATGGGTGAAAAACTGTTTTTT. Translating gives CASSEPTGTMGEKLFF.

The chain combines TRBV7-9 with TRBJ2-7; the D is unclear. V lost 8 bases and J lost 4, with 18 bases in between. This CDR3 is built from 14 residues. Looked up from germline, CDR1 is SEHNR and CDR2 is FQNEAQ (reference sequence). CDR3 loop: CASVRWAGTYEQYF. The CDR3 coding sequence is TGTGCCAGCGTCCGGTGGGCAGGAACGTACGAGCAGTACTTC.

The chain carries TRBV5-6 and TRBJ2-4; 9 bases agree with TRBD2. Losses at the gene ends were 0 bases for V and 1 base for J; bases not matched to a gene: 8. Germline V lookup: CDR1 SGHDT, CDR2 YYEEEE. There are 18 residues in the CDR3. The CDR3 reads CASSLVLAGEWAKNIQYF. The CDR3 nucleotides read TGTGCCAGCAGCTTGGTATTAGCGGGGGAATGGGCCAAAAACATTCAGTACTTC.

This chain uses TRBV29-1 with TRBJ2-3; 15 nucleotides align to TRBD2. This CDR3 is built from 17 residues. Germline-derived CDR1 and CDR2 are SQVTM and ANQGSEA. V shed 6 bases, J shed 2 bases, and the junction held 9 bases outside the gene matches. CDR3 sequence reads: CSVAGLAGGLPTDTQYF. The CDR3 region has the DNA TGCAGCGTCGCGGGACTAGCGGGGGGCCTTCCCACAGATACGCAGTATTTT.

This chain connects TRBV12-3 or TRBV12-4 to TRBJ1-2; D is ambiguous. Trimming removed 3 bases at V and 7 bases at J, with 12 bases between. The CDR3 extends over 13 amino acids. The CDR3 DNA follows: TGTGCCAGCAGTTTGGGCGGGGTTTCTGGCTACACCTTC. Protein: CASSLGGVSGYTF.

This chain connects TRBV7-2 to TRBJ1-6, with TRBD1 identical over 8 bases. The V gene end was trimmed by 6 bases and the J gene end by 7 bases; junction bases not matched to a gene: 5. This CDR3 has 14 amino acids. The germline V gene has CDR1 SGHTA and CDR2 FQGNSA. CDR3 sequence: CASSSRQGNSPLHF. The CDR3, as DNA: TGTGCCAGCAGTTCCCGACAGGGGAATTCACCCCTCCACTTT. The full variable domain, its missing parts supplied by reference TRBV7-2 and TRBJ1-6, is GAGVSQSPSNKVTEKGKDVELRCDPISGHTALYWYRQSLGQGLEFLIYFQGNSAPDKSGLPSDRFSAERTGGSVSTLTIQRTQQEDSAVYLCASSSRQGNSPLHFGNGTRLTVT.

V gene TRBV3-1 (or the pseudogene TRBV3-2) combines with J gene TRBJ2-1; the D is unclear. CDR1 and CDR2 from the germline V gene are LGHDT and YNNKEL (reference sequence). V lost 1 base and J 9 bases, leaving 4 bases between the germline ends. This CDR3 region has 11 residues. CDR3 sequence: CASSQASEQFF. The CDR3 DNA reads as TGTGCCAGCAGCCAAGCTAGTGAGCAGTTCTTC.

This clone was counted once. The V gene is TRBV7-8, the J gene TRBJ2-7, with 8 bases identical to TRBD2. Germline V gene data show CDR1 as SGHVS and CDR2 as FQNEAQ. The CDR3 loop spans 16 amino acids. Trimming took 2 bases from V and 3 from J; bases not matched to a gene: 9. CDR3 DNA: TGTGCCAGCAGCTTAATGGGTTCGGGAGGGGGCTACGAGCAGTACTTC. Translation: CASSLMGSGGGYEQYF.

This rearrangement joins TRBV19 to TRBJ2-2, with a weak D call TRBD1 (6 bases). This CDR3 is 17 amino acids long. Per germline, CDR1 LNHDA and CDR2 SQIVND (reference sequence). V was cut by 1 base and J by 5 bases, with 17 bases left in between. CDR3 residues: CASSIAVWGRRTGELFF. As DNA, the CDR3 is TGTGCCAGTAGTATAGCTGTGTGGGGGCGCAGGACCGGGGAGCTGTTTTTT.

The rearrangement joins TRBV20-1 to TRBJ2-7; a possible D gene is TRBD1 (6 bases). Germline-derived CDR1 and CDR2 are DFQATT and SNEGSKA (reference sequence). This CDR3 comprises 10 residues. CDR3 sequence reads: CKDSYYEQYF. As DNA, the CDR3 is TGCAAGGACAGTTACTACGAGCAGTACTTC.